This is a list of T cell receptor beta chains from one sample in a study of cytomegalovirus exposure and HLA in healthy donors. Assay: immunoSEQ multiplex PCR; the TCRdb copy retains only in-frame clones and omits some. The top ten hold 0.2% to 0.25% of the sample, which has 210,000 or so clones, roughly four fifths seen once. Specimen: PBMCs. Receptors originate from a girl aged 2 to 9 in good health and CMV-seronegative. Both conserved end residues are part of each CDR3. For some rows the clone size is stated as once, few or many, or as a class when expanded; others skip it.

J: TRBJ2-3; V: TRBV6-4; length: 14; size: NA; CDR3: CASSYLAHTDTQYF
J: TRBJ1-5; V: TRBV2; length: 14; size: NA; CDR3: CASSPEGSNQPQHF
J: TRBJ2-5; V: TRBV9; length: 15; size: NA; CDR3: CASSVTWDRQETQYF
J: TRBJ1-6; V: TRBV27; length: 18; size: once; CDR3: CASRIGGGQSSYNSPLHF
J: TRBJ1-4; V: TRBV6-1; length: 17; size: few; CDR3: CASSEDRQGATNEKLFF
J: TRBJ2-5; V: TRBV4-1; length: 17; size: NA; CDR3: CASSQKTLSGAQETQYF
J: TRBJ1-3; V: TRBV10-1; length: 13; size: NA; CDR3: CASTGDSGNTIYF
J: TRBJ2-7; V: TRBV4-1; length: 15; size: NA; CDR3: CASSLDPTGSYEQYF
J: TRBJ2-1; V: TRBV4-2; length: 19; size: NA; CDR3: CASSQDWSAGGTSYNEQFF
J: TRBJ1-4; V: TRBV29-1; length: 12; size: NA; CDR3: CSAVEGGEKLFF
J: TRBJ1-1; V: TRBV11-2; length: 14; size: NA; CDR3: CASSLDRAAISAFF
J: TRBJ2-5; V: TRBV9; length: 14; size: NA; CDR3: CASSRGTLEETQYF
J: TRBJ1-5; V: TRBV19; length: 15; size: NA; CDR3: CASSIGAGEFQPQHF